A single sample gave rise to the 17 T cell receptor beta chains below, sequenced in a study of T cell responses to AZD1222 COVID-19 vaccine. Libraries were prepared by immunoSEQ multiplex PCR; TCRdb keeps only in-frame clonotypes and omits some of them. The table has 120,000 or so clones, about 92% seen once. The input for sequencing was peripheral blood, taken on day 0 of AZD1222 vaccination. The receptor set was obtained from an adult in good health.

The chain links TRBV10-3 to TRBJ2-3, with 13 bases lining up with TRBD2. In germline, CDR1 is ENHRY, CDR2 SYGVKD. The CDR3 covers 16 residues. The V segment lost 6 bases and the J segment 3 bases; nucleotides outside the gene matches: 6. This CDR3 reads CAISRGLAGDTDTQYF. The DNA for the CDR3 is TGTGCCATCAGCAGAGGACTAGCGGGAGATACAGATACGCAGTATTTT.

This clone was detected only once. This chain uses TRBV30 with TRBJ1-5; D call uncertain. The CDR3 runs to 13 residues. Trimming took off 0 bases at V and 4 bases at J, with 7 bases between the two ends. Germline lookup yields CDR1 GTSNPN and CDR2 SVGIG (reference sequence). CDR3 in DNA: TGTGCCTGGAGTGTATCCAGGAATCAGCCCCAGCATTTT. Encoded protein: CAWSVSRNQPQHF.

In nucleotides, the CDR3 is TGTGCCAGCAGGTGGACAGTCACGGGTCAGCCCCAGCATTTT. Translated: CASRWTVTGQPQHF. The V call is TRBV6-1, the J call TRBJ1-5, with D possibly matching TRBD1 (6 bases). This CDR3 has 14 residues. Germline V gene sequence: CDR1 MNHNS, CDR2 SASEGT. V lost 6 bases and J lost 6, with 15 bases in between.

The chain joins TRBV6-6 to TRBJ2-7; 8 bases fit TRBD1. Germline assignment: CDR1 MNHNY and CDR2 SVGAGI (reference sequence). Trimming removed 4 bases from V and 0 bases from J; junction bases left unmatched: 5. The CDR3 is made up of 15 amino acids. The chain's CDR3 is CASSSRGQGSYEQYF. In DNA form, the CDR3 reads TGTGCCAGCAGTTCGAGAGGACAGGGCTCCTACGAGCAGTACTTC.

This chain links TRBV28 with TRBJ2-7, with D uncertain. Germline assignment: CDR1 MDHEN and CDR2 SYDVKM. The CDR3 runs 12 residues. V was pared by 3 bases and J by 4 bases, with 7 bases between. CDR3: CASSFRIYEQYF. CDR3 nucleotides: TGTGCCAGCAGTTTCAGGATTTACGAGCAGTACTTC.

Turning to this clone: Other DNA sequences from this sample encode an identical CDR3 as well. The chain has TRBV11-2 and TRBJ1-2; no clear D gene. The CDR3 spans 12 residues. CDR1 and CDR2 from the germline V gene are SGHAT and FQNNGV. The V gene lost 1 base and the J gene lost 5 bases, with 5 bases spanning the gap. CDR3 nucleotide sequence: TGTGCCAGCAGCTTAGGTGGATATGGCTACACCTTC. Encoded protein: CASSLGGYGYTF.

The chain couples TRBV20-1 to TRBJ2-5; no clear D. V was cut by 3 bases and J by 2 bases, with 13 bases left in between. CDR3 size: 14 residues. Germline-derived CDR1 and CDR2 are DFQATT and SNEGSKA (reference sequence). The CDR3 DNA reads TGCAGTGCTAGTTCAGATGGATTTCAAGAGACCCAGTACTTC. Translated, it gives CSASSDGFQETQYF.

The rearrangement links TRBV2 to TRBJ2-1, with D perhaps TRBD2 (6 bases). This CDR3 spans 16 amino acids. Trimming left V 5 bases short and J 1 base short, with 15 bases between. CDR1 and CDR2 from the germline V gene are SNHLY and FYNNEI. This chain's CDR3 is CASSNGGILSYNEQFF. The CDR3 coding sequence is TGTGCCAGCAGTAATGGGGGGATTCTGTCCTACAATGAGCAGTTCTTC.

V is TRBV5-1 and J is TRBJ1-3, with D possibly matching TRBD1 (6 bases). V gave up 4 bases and J gave up 0 bases, with 11 bases separating them. Germline CDR1 is SGHRS and CDR2 is YFSETQ. The CDR3 covers 15 residues. The CDR3 nucleotides read TGCGCCAGCAGCGAAACAGGGAACTCTGGAAACACCATATATTTT. Its protein is CASSETGNSGNTIYF.

The rearrangement joins TRBV29-1 to TRBJ1-5; D is unclear. Germline lookup yields CDR1 SQVTM and CDR2 ANQGSEA. The CDR3 runs to 14 residues. V was pared by 3 bases and J by 2 bases, with 11 bases between. The CDR3, as DNA: TGCAGCGTTGAGGTAAACTTAGGCAATCAGCCCCAGCATTTT. This translates into CSVEVNLGNQPQHF.

V usage is TRBV10-1 and J usage is TRBJ2-3, with a weak D call TRBD1 (6 bases). Germline CDR1 is WNHNN and CDR2 is SYGVQD (reference sequence). This CDR3 is built from 15 residues. Trimming shortened V by 7 bases and J by 2 bases, and 16 bases separated the two germline ends. In DNA, the CDR3 is TGCGCCAGCAACCCAACAGGGAAGGCCACAGATACGCAGTATTTT. It translates to CASNPTGKATDTQYF.

V is TRBV5-1 and J is TRBJ1-1, with TRBD1 matching 7 bases. Germline assignment: CDR1 SGHRS and CDR2 YFSETQ. The J segment lost 6 bases and the V segment lost 1 base, leaving 9 bases of the junction unmatched. The length of the CDR3 is 15 residues. The CDR3 coding sequence is TGCGCCAGCAGCTTGACCGACAGGGCTGGGGCTGAAGCTTTCTTT. Its translation is CASSLTDRAGAEAFF. The entire variable domain, with the rest obtained from reference TRBV5-1 and TRBJ1-1, is as follows: KAGVTQTPRYLIKTRGQQVTLSCSPISGHRSVSWYQQTPGQGLQFLFEYFSETQRNKGNFPGRFSGRQFSNSRSEMNVSTLELGDSALYLCASSLTDRAGAEAFFGQGTRLTVV.

The rearrangement links TRBV6-5 to TRBJ1-2; 7 bases match TRBD1. This CDR3 comprises 15 residues. V lost 6 bases and J lost 5; bases outside the gene matches: 12. CDR1 is MNHEY and CDR2 is SVGAGI in the germline V gene. The CDR3 sequence is CASRVRGQATYGYTF. Here the CDR3 DNA reads TGTGCCAGCAGAGTACGAGGACAGGCTACTTATGGCTACACCTTC.

This clone was observed a handful of times. The chain links TRBV16 to TRBJ2-2, with a tentative D call TRBD1 (5 bases). Per germline, CDR1 KGHSY and CDR2 FQNENV. There are 16 residues in the CDR3. Deletions cut 1 base from V and 2 bases from J, with 11 bases between. CDR3 sequence: CASSQFPTGNTGELFF. In nucleotides, the CDR3 is TGTGCCAGCAGCCAATTTCCAACAGGCAACACCGGGGAGCTGTTTTTT.

The V gene is TRBV27, the J gene TRBJ1-5, with 11 bases aligning to TRBD1. This CDR3 region has 15 residues. The V gene end was trimmed by 5 bases and the J gene end by 8 bases; junction bases not matched to a gene: 8. Looked up from germline, CDR1 is MNHEY and CDR2 is SMNVEV (reference sequence). The CDR3 protein is CASSPGDRGWEPQHF. The CDR3 nucleotides read TGTGCCAGCAGTCCGGGGGACAGGGGGTGGGAGCCCCAGCATTTT.

CDR3 in DNA: TGCGCCAGCGGCAATCCCTTATCGGGCACTGAAGCTTTCTTT. Protein sequence: CASGNPLSGTEAFF. The chain links TRBV5-1 to TRBJ1-1; unclear D gene. The CDR3 spans 14 residues. Trimming cost V 7 bases and J 4 bases, with 17 bases left between them. Per germline, CDR1 SGHRS and CDR2 YFSETQ.

The CDR3 here is CASSYSLAGVIDEQYF. CDR3 nucleotides: TGTGCCAGCAGTTACTCTTTAGCGGGAGTGATCGACGAGCAGTACTTC. The chain combines TRBV27 with TRBJ2-7; the match to TRBD2 covers 9 bases. The CDR3 consists of 16 residues. CDR1 is MNHEY and CDR2 is SMNVEV in the germline V gene (reference sequence). V shed 4 bases and J 5 bases; nucleotides not matched to a gene: 12.